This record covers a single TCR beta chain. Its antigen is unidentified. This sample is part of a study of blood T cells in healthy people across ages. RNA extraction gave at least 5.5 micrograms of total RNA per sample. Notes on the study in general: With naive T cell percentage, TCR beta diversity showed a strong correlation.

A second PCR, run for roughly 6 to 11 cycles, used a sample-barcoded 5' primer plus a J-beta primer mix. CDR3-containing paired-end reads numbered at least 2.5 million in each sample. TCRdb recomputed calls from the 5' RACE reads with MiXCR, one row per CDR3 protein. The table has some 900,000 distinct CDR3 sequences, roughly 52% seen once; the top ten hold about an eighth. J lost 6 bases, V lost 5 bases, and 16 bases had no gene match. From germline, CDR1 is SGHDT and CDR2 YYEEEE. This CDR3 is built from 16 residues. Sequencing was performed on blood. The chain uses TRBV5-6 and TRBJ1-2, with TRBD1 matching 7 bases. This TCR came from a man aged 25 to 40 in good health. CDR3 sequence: CASRRGQASRGDGYTF. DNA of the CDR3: TGTGCCAGCAGACGCGGACAGGCGTCGCGGGGGGATGGCTACACCTTC.